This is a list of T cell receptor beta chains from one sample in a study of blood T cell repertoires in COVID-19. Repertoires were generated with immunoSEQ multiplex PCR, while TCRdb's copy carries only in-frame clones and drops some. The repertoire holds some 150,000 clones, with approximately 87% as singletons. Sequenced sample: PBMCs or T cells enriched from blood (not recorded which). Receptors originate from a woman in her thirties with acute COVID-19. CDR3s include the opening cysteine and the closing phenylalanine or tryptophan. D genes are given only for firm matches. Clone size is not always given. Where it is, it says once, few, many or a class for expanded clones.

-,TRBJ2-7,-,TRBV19,CASSISHSYEQYF,TGTGCCAGTAGTATATCCCACTCCTACGAGCAGTACTTC
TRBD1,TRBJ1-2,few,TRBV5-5,CASSLDRDRGYGYTF,TGTGCCAGCAGCTTGGACCGGGACAGGGGTTATGGCTACACCTTC
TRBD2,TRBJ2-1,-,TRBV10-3,CAILAGGGRGEQFF,TGTGCCATCTTAGCGGGAGGCGGACGCGGTGAGCAGTTCTTC
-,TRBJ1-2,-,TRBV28,CASSSQYMYGYTF,TGTGCCAGCAGTTCCCAGTATATGTATGGCTACACCTTC
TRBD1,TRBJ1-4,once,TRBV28,CASSPGQGRKLFF,TGTGCCAGCAGCCCCGGACAGGGGAGAAAACTGTTTTTT
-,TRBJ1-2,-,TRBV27,CASSFRDNSPPFYGYTF,TGTGCCAGCAGTTTCCGGGACAATTCCCCTCCTTTCTATGGCTACACCTTC
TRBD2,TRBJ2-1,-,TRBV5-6,CASSPSASGRPFSYNEQFF,TGTGCCAGCAGCCCGTCGGCTAGCGGAAGACCTTTCTCCTACAATGAGCAGTTCTTC
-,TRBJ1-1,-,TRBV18,CASTNGGASTEAFF,TGTGCCAGCACCAACGGCGGGGCCTCGACTGAAGCTTTCTTT
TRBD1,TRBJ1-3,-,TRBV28,CASSFRTGSDTIYF,TGTGCCAGCAGCTTTAGGACAGGGTCGGACACCATATATTTT
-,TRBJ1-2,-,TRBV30,CAWSVYGYGYTF,TGTGCCTGGAGTGTATACGGTTATGGCTACACCTTC
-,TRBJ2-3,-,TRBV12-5,CASGRDVGAGADTQYF,TGTGCTAGTGGTCGGGATGTCGGAGCTGGCGCAGATACGCAGTATTTT
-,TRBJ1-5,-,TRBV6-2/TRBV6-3,CASSYYAGDQPQHF,TGTGCCAGCAGTTACTACGCGGGAGATCAGCCCCAGCATTTT
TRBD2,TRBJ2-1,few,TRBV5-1,CASSLVPAGDGATYNEQFF,TGCGCCAGCAGCTTGGTTCCAGCGGGAGATGGTGCCACCTACAATGAGCAGTTCTTC
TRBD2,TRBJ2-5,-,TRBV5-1,CASSRRTSVGETQYF,TGCGCCAGCAGCCGCCGGACTAGCGTGGGAGAGACCCAGTACTTC
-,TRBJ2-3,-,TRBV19,CASSMSGTGRDTQYF,TGTGCCAGTAGTATGAGCGGGACAGGTAGAGATACGCAGTATTTT
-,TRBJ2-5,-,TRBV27,CASSLRQGWTQYF,TGTGCCAGCAGTTTACGCCAGGGGTGGACCCAGTACTTC
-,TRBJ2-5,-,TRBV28,CASSLVGGREETQYF,TGTGCCAGCAGTTTGGTCGGGGGGCGCGAAGAGACCCAGTACTTC
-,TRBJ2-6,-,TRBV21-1,CASSKGGGIGNLGANVLTF,TGTGCCAGCAGCAAAGGGGGGGGAATTGGGAATCTTGGGGCCAACGTCCTGACTTTC
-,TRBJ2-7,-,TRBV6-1,CASSQGYYEQYF,TGTGCCAGCAGTCAGGGTTACTACGAGCAGTACTTC
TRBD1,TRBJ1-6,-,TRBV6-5,CASSYWDRGQSPLHF,TGTGCCAGCAGTTATTGGGACAGGGGGCAGTCACCCCTCCACTTT
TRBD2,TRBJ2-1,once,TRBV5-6,CASSAGTSGINEQFF,TGTGCCAGCAGCGCCGGGACTAGCGGGATAAATGAGCAGTTCTTC
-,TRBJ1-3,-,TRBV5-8,CASSLQYLSGNTIYF,TGTGCCAGCAGCCTACAGTACCTCTCTGGAAACACCATATATTTT
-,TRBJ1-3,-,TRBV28,CASSLRSGWNTIYF,TGTGCCAGCAGTTTGCGGAGTGGATGGAACACCATATATTTT
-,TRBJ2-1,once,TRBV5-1,CASSLDRVSYNEQFF,TGCGCCAGCAGCTTGGATCGGGTCTCCTACAATGAGCAGTTCTTC
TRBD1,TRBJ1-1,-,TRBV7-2,CASSLRQGTEAFF,TGTGCCAGCAGCCTCCGACAGGGTACTGAAGCTTTCTTT
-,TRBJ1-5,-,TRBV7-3,CASSSDRDQPQHF,TGTGCCAGCAGTTCGGACAGAGATCAGCCCCAGCATTTT
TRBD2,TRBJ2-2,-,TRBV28,CASGLNGGAGELFF,TGTGCCAGCGGCCTCAATGGGGGGGCCGGGGAGCTGTTTTTT
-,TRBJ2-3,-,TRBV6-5,CASRTLENTQYF,TGTGCCAGCCGTACTTTAGAGAATACGCAGTATTTT